Listed below are T cell receptor beta chains from one sample, sequenced in a study of cytomegalovirus exposure and HLA in healthy donors. Generated by immunoSEQ multiplex PCR, the TCRdb table keeps only in-frame clones and is missing some. The table includes 220,000 or so clones, about 75% detected once. Sequenced input: PBMCs. All receptors derive from a woman in her thirties in good health and CMV-seronegative. CDR3s include the opening cysteine and the closing phenylalanine or tryptophan. Fields, in order: CDR3 length, D gene, clone size, V gene, J gene, CDR3 DNA, CDR3 protein. D genes are given only for firm matches. Some rows mark clone size as missing; the rest say once, few, many or name a class of expanded clone.

CDR3 length: 15
D gene: TRBD1
clone size: .
V gene: TRBV6-1
J gene: TRBJ1-1
CDR3 DNA: TGTGCCAGCAGTGTCCGACAGGGCCCGAACACTGAAGCTTTCTTT
CDR3 protein: CASSVRQGPNTEAFF

CDR3 length: 14
D gene: TRBD1
clone size: .
V gene: TRBV2
J gene: TRBJ1-1
CDR3 DNA: TGTGCCAGCCGGCTTTCAGGGGGCCTCACTGAAGCTTTCTTT
CDR3 protein: CASRLSGGLTEAFF

CDR3 length: 15
D gene: .
clone size: few
V gene: TRBV7-2
J gene: TRBJ2-3
CDR3 DNA: TGTGCCAGCAGCTATCAACCGAGGGGCACAGATACGCAGTATTTT
CDR3 protein: CASSYQPRGTDTQYF

CDR3 length: 18
D gene: TRBD2
clone size: .
V gene: TRBV19
J gene: TRBJ2-5
CDR3 DNA: TGTGCCAGTAGTACAGAAGGTGAACTAGCGGGAGGGAAAGAGACCCAGTACTTC
CDR3 protein: CASSTEGELAGGKETQYF

CDR3 length: 14
D gene: TRBD1
clone size: few
V gene: TRBV6-4
J gene: TRBJ1-4
CDR3 DNA: TGTGCCAGCACGAGACAGGGGGCAATCGAAAAACTGTTTTTT
CDR3 protein: CASTRQGAIEKLFF

CDR3 length: 13
D gene: .
clone size: .
V gene: TRBV6-5
J gene: TRBJ2-2
CDR3 DNA: TGTGCCAGCAGTTACCTGAACACCGGGGAGCTGTTTTTT
CDR3 protein: CASSYLNTGELFF

CDR3 length: 14
D gene: TRBD1
clone size: few
V gene: TRBV13
J gene: TRBJ2-3
CDR3 DNA: TGTGCCAGCAGCCCGGGACAGGGAACAGATACGCAGTATTTT
CDR3 protein: CASSPGQGTDTQYF

CDR3 length: 15
D gene: TRBD2
clone size: .
V gene: TRBV29-1
J gene: TRBJ2-3
CDR3 DNA: TGCAGCGGGTATCTAGCGGGGGCTAGCACAGATACGCAGTATTTT
CDR3 protein: CSGYLAGASTDTQYF

CDR3 length: 15
D gene: .
clone size: .
V gene: TRBV5-1
J gene: TRBJ1-1
CDR3 DNA: TGCGCCAGCAGCTTGGCCACTCAGGGATCCACTGAAGCTTTCTTT
CDR3 protein: CASSLATQGSTEAFF

CDR3 length: 15
D gene: .
clone size: .
V gene: TRBV7-8
J gene: TRBJ1-3
CDR3 DNA: TGTGCCAGCAGCTTAGGGGGGCTCTCTGGAAACACCATATATTTT
CDR3 protein: CASSLGGLSGNTIYF

CDR3 length: 14
D gene: .
clone size: few
V gene: TRBV5-4
J gene: TRBJ2-5
CDR3 DNA: TGTGCCAGCAGCGGGCTAGGACTCGGGGAGACCCAGTACTTC
CDR3 protein: CASSGLGLGETQYF

CDR3 length: 15
D gene: TRBD1
clone size: few
V gene: TRBV29-1
J gene: TRBJ1-1
CDR3 DNA: TGCAGCGTATGGGGCCCCATCCCAGGGGGCACTGAAGCTTTCTTT
CDR3 protein: CSVWGPIPGGTEAFF

CDR3 length: 16
D gene: TRBD1
clone size: .
V gene: TRBV29-1
J gene: TRBJ1-2
CDR3 DNA: TGCAGCGCGGGACAGGGGGCCTTTTTAGCTAACTATGGCTACACCTTC
CDR3 protein: CSAGQGAFLANYGYTF

CDR3 length: 16
D gene: TRBD1
clone size: .
V gene: TRBV5-1
J gene: TRBJ1-1
CDR3 DNA: TGCGCCAGCAGCTTCTGGACAGGTGGGGTGAACACTGAAGCTTTCTTT
CDR3 protein: CASSFWTGGVNTEAFF

CDR3 length: 18
D gene: .
clone size: .
V gene: TRBV14
J gene: TRBJ2-1
CDR3 DNA: TGTGCCAGCAGCCAAGATACGGCCAGGAGGTTCTCCTACAATGAGCAGTTCTTC
CDR3 protein: CASSQDTARRFSYNEQFF

CDR3 length: 14
D gene: .
clone size: .
V gene: TRBV2
J gene: TRBJ2-2
CDR3 DNA: TGTGCCAGCAGAAACAGGGTTACCAACGGGGAGCTGTTTTTT
CDR3 protein: CASRNRVTNGELFF

CDR3 length: 14
D gene: .
clone size: .
V gene: TRBV19
J gene: TRBJ2-7
CDR3 DNA: TGTGCCAGTATGGAGACTCCCAGCTCCTACGAGCAGTACTTC
CDR3 protein: CASMETPSSYEQYF

CDR3 length: 12
D gene: .
clone size: once
V gene: TRBV29-1
J gene: TRBJ2-7
CDR3 DNA: TGCAGCGTTGAAGCACAGTCCTACGAGCAGTACTTC
CDR3 protein: CSVEAQSYEQYF

CDR3 length: 16
D gene: TRBD2
clone size: .
V gene: TRBV5-6
J gene: TRBJ2-1
CDR3 DNA: TGTGCCAGCAGCCTAGGACTAGCGGGAGGGGGTAATGAGCAGTTCTTC
CDR3 protein: CASSLGLAGGGNEQFF

CDR3 length: 16
D gene: TRBD2
clone size: .
V gene: TRBV5-1
J gene: TRBJ2-1
CDR3 DNA: TGCGCCAGCAGCCCAGGACTAGCGGGAGTTGACAATGAGCAGTTCTTC
CDR3 protein: CASSPGLAGVDNEQFF

CDR3 length: 16
D gene: .
clone size: .
V gene: TRBV9
J gene: TRBJ1-2
CDR3 DNA: TGTGCCAGCAGCGTCGACCCCCGGGGTGGGGACTATGGCTACACCTTC
CDR3 protein: CASSVDPRGGDYGYTF

CDR3 length: 14
D gene: TRBD1
clone size: .
V gene: TRBV6-6
J gene: TRBJ2-7
CDR3 DNA: TGTGCCAGCAGTCGACAGGGCGGCTCCTACGAGCAGTACTTC
CDR3 protein: CASSRQGGSYEQYF

CDR3 length: 14
D gene: .
clone size: .
V gene: TRBV19
J gene: TRBJ2-7
CDR3 DNA: TGTGCCAGTAGTCCCCAGGGATTTCACGACGAGCAGTACTTC
CDR3 protein: CASSPQGFHDEQYF

CDR3 length: 13
D gene: TRBD1
clone size: .
V gene: TRBV6-6
J gene: TRBJ2-7
CDR3 DNA: TGTGCCAGCAGTCCGGGGACAGGATACGAGCAGTACTTC
CDR3 protein: CASSPGTGYEQYF

CDR3 length: 15
D gene: TRBD2
clone size: .
V gene: TRBV5-5
J gene: TRBJ2-3
CDR3 DNA: TGTGCCAGCAGCCGACTAGCGGGGGGCACAGATACGCAGTATTTT
CDR3 protein: CASSRLAGGTDTQYF

CDR3 length: 14
D gene: TRBD1
clone size: once
V gene: TRBV5-6
J gene: TRBJ1-2
CDR3 DNA: TGTGCCAGCAGCTTGGTTGGACAGGACCATGGCTACACCTTC
CDR3 protein: CASSLVGQDHGYTF

CDR3 length: 13
D gene: TRBD1
clone size: .
V gene: TRBV29-1
J gene: TRBJ2-7
CDR3 DNA: TGCAGCGTAGCCGGGACAGGCTCCTACGAGCAGTACTTC
CDR3 protein: CSVAGTGSYEQYF

CDR3 length: 14
D gene: .
clone size: few
V gene: TRBV15
J gene: TRBJ1-5
CDR3 DNA: TGTGCCACCAGCAGAGAGGGGGCGGTTCAGCCCCAGCATTTT
CDR3 protein: CATSREGAVQPQHF

CDR3 length: 13
D gene: TRBD2
clone size: .
V gene: TRBV19
J gene: TRBJ2-7
CDR3 DNA: TGTGCCAGTTCTGGGACTAGCGGGAGGGAGCAGTACTTC
CDR3 protein: CASSGTSGREQYF

CDR3 length: 14
D gene: .
clone size: .
V gene: TRBV30
J gene: TRBJ1-2
CDR3 DNA: TGTGCCTGGAGAGATAACAGGGAAGTCTATGGCTACACCTTC
CDR3 protein: CAWRDNREVYGYTF

CDR3 length: 14
D gene: .
clone size: .
V gene: TRBV7-7
J gene: TRBJ2-3
CDR3 DNA: TGTGCTAGCAGCTTAGGGGGAGGGGGAGATACGCAGTATTTT
CDR3 protein: CASSLGGGGDTQYF

CDR3 length: 13
D gene: TRBD2
clone size: .
V gene: TRBV18
J gene: TRBJ2-3
CDR3 DNA: TGTGCCAGTTCAGCGGGAAACACAGATACGCAGTATTTT
CDR3 protein: CASSAGNTDTQYF

CDR3 length: 14
D gene: TRBD1
clone size: few
V gene: TRBV6-1
J gene: TRBJ1-1
CDR3 DNA: TGTGCCAGCAGTGGGGGACAGGGAGACACTGAAGCTTTCTTT
CDR3 protein: CASSGGQGDTEAFF

CDR3 length: 14
D gene: TRBD1
clone size: .
V gene: TRBV23-1
J gene: TRBJ2-7
CDR3 DNA: TGCGCCAGCAGCCCCGGGACAGGGGGGGACGAGCAGTACTTC
CDR3 protein: CASSPGTGGDEQYF

CDR3 length: 16
D gene: .
clone size: .
V gene: TRBV30
J gene: TRBJ2-1
CDR3 DNA: TGTGCCTGGAGTACAGGGCCAGTAAGCTCCTACAATGAGCAGTTCTTC
CDR3 protein: CAWSTGPVSSYNEQFF

CDR3 length: 15
D gene: .
clone size: .
V gene: TRBV5-1
J gene: TRBJ2-2
CDR3 DNA: TGCGCCAGCAGCTTGGGGGGACAGAACACCGGGGAGCTGTTTTTT
CDR3 protein: CASSLGGQNTGELFF

CDR3 length: 17
D gene: .
clone size: .
V gene: TRBV9
J gene: TRBJ1-3
CDR3 DNA: TGTGCCAGCAGCAGGAGGGGCGATCCTCTCTCTGGAAACACCATATATTTT
CDR3 protein: CASSRRGDPLSGNTIYF

CDR3 length: 13
D gene: .
clone size: once
V gene: TRBV7-2
J gene: TRBJ1-1
CDR3 DNA: TGTGCCAGCAGCTCCCGACAGTACACTGAAGCTTTCTTT
CDR3 protein: CASSSRQYTEAFF

CDR3 length: 14
D gene: .
clone size: .
V gene: TRBV9
J gene: TRBJ1-1
CDR3 DNA: TGTGCCAGCAGCGTAGATGGAGGCCCCGGGGAAGCTTTCTTT
CDR3 protein: CASSVDGGPGEAFF

CDR3 length: 16
D gene: TRBD2
clone size: .
V gene: TRBV6-6
J gene: TRBJ2-1
CDR3 DNA: TGTGCCAGCAGGGGCCTGGGAGGGAGGGACTACAATGAGCAGTTCTTC
CDR3 protein: CASRGLGGRDYNEQFF